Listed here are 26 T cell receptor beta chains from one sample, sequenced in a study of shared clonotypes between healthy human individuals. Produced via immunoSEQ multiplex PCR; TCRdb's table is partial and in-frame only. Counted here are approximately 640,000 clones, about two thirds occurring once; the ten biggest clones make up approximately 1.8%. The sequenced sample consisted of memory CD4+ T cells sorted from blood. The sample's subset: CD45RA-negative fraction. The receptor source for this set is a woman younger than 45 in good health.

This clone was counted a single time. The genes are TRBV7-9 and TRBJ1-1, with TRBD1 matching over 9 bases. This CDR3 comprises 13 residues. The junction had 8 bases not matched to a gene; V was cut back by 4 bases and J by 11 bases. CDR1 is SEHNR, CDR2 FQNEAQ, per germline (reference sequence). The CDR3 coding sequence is TGTGCCAGCAGCTCCCGGGACAGGGTTCGGGCTTTCTTT. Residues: CASSSRDRVRAFF.

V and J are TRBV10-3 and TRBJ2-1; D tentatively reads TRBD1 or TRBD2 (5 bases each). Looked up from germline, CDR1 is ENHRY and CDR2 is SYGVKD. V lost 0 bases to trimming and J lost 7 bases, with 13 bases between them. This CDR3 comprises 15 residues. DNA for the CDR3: TGTGCCATCAGTGAGTCGAACGGGAAGGGGAATGAGCAGTTCTTC. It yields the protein CAISESNGKGNEQFF.

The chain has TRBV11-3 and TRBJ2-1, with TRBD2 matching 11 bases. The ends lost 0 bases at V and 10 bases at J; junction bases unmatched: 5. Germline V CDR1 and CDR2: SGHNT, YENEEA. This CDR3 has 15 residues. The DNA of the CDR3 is TGTGCCAGCAGCTTAGATAGCGGGAGGGCCTGGGAGCAGTTCTTC. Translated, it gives CASSLDSGRAWEQFF. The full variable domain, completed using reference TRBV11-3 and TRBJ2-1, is EAGVVQSPRYKIIEKKQPVAFWCNPISGHNTLYWYLQNLGQGPELLIRYENEEAVDDSQLPKDRFSAERLKGVDSTLKIQPAELGDSAVYLCASSLDSGRAWEQFFGPGTRLTVL.

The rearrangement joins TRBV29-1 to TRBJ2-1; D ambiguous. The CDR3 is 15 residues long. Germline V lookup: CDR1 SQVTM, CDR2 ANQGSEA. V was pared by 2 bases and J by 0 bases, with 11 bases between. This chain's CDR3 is CSVELIPSSYNEQFF. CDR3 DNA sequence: TGCAGCGTTGAATTGATCCCTAGCTCCTACAATGAGCAGTTCTTC.

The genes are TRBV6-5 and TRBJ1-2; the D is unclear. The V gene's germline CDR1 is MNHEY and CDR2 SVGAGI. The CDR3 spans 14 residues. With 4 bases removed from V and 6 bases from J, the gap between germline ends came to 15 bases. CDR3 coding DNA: TGTGCCAGCAGTTCTCCAGTAGCCGTTAATGGCTACACCTTC. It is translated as CASSSPVAVNGYTF.

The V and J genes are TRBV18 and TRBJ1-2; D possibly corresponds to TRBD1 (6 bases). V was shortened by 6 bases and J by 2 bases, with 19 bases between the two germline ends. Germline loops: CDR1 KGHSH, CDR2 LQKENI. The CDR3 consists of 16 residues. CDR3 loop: CASSPKTGTPNYGYTF. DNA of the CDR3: TGTGCCAGCTCTCCGAAGACCGGGACACCGAACTATGGCTACACCTTC.

CDR3 protein: CASRNPNFGGPKGYTF. CDR3 bases: TGTGCCAGCAGGAACCCAAATTTTGGGGGGCCTAAGGGCTACACCTTC. The rearrangement links TRBV28 to TRBJ1-2; perhaps TRBD1 as D (6 bases). V was shortened by 6 bases and J by 8 bases, with 25 bases between the two germline ends. Germline V lookup: CDR1 MDHEN, CDR2 SYDVKM. The CDR3 covers 16 residues.

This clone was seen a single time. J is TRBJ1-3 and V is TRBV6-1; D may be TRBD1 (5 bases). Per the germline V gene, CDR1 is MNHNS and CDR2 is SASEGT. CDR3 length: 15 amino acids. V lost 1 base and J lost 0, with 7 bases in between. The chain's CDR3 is CASSEVGHSGNTIYF. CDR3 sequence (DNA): TGTGCCAGCAGTGAAGTGGGGCACTCTGGAAACACCATATATTTT.

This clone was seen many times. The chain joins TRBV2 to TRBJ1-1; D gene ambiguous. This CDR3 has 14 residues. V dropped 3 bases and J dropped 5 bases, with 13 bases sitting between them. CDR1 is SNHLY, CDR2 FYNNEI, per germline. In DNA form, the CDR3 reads TGTGCCAGCAGTGAGGGCTTGGTGGGGACTGAAGCTTTCTTT. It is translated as CASSEGLVGTEAFF.

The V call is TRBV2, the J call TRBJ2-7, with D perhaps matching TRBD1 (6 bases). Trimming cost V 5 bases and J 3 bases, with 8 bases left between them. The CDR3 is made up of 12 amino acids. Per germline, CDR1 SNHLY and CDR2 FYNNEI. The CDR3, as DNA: TGTGCCAGCAGTCGGACAGTCTACGAGCAGTACTTC. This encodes CASSRTVYEQYF.

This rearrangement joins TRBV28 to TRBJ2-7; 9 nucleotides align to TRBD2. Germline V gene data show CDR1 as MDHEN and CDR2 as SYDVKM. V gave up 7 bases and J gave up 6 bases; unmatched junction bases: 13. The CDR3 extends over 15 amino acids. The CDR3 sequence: CASNRLADLFREQYF. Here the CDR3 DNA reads TGTGCCAGCAACCGACTAGCGGACCTGTTTCGCGAGCAGTACTTC.

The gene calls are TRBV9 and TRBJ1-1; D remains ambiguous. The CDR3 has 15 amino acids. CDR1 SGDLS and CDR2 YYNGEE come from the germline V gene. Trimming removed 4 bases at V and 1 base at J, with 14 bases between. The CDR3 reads CASSPELGRNTEAFF. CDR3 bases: TGTGCCAGCAGCCCAGAGCTGGGTAGGAACACTGAAGCTTTCTTT.

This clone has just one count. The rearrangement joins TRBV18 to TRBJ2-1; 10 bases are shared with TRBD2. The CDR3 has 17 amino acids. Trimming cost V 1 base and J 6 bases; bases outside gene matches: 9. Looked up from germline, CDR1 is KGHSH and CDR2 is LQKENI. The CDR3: CASSPLPSGRAINEQFF. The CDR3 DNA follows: TGTGCCAGCTCACCACTTCCTAGCGGGAGAGCCATCAATGAGCAGTTCTTC.

The CDR3 spells CASSSQVKMAQYF. In DNA form, the CDR3 reads TGTGCCAGCAGCTCACAGGTTAAAATGGCCCAGTACTTC. This sequence joins TRBV7-9 and TRBJ2-5, with D possibly TRBD1 on 5 matching bases. This CDR3 contains 13 residues. Germline CDR1 SEHNR, CDR2 FQNEAQ (reference sequence). Between the trimmed V and J ends, which lost 4 bases and 9 bases, there was a span of 15 bases.

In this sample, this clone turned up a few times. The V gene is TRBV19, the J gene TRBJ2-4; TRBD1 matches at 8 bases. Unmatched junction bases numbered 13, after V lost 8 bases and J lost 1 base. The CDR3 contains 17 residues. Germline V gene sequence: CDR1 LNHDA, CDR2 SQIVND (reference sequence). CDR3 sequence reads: CASSPGTGRGAKNIQYF. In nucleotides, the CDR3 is TGTGCCAGTTCACCCGGGACAGGCCGAGGGGCCAAAAACATTCAGTACTTC.

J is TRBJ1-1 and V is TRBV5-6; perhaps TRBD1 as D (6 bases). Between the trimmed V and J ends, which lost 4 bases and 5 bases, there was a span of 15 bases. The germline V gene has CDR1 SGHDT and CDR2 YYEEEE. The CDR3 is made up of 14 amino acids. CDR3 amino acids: CASSAAAGVTEAFF. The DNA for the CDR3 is TGTGCCAGCAGCGCAGCAGCAGGGGTGACTGAAGCTTTCTTT. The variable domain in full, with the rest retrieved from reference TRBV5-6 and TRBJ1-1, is DAGVTQSPTHLIKTRGQQVTLRCSPKSGHDTVSWYQQALGQGPQFIFQYYEEEERQRGNFPDRFSGHQFPNYSSELNVNALLLGDSALYLCASSAAAGVTEAFFGQGTRLTVV.

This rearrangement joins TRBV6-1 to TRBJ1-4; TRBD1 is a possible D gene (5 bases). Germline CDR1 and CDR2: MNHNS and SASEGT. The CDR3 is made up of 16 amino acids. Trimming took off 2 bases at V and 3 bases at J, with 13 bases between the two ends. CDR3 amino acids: CASSELKGMANEKLFF. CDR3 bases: TGTGCCAGCAGTGAATTAAAGGGGATGGCTAATGAAAAACTGTTTTTT.

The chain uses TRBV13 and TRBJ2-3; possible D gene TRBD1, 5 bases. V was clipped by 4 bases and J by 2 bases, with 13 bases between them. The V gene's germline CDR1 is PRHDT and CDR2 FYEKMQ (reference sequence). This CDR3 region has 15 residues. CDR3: CASSYGQVYTDTQYF. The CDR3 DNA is TGTGCCAGCAGCTACGGACAAGTCTACACAGATACGCAGTATTTT.

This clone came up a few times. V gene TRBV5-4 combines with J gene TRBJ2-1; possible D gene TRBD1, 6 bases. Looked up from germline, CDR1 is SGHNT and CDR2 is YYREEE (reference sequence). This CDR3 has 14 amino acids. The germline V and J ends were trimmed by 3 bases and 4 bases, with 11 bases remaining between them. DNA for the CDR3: TGTGCCAGCAGCTGGACGGACAGATACAATGAGCAGTTCTTC. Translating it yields CASSWTDRYNEQFF.

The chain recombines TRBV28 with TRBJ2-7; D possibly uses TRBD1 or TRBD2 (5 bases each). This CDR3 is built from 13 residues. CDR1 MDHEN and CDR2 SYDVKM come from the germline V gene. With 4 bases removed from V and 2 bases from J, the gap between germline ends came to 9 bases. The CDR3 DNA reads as TGTGCCAGCAGTTCCTGGGGACCCTACGAGCAGTACTTC. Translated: CASSSWGPYEQYF. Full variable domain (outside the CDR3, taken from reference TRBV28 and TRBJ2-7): DVKVTQSSRYLVKRTGEKVFLECVQDMDHENMFWYRQDPGLGLRLIYFSYDVKMKEKGDIPEGYSVSREKKERFSLILESASTNQTSMYLCASSSWGPYEQYFGPGTRLTVT.

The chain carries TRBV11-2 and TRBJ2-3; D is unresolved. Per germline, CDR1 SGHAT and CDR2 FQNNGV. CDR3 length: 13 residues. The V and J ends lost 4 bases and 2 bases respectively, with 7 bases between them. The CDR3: CASSSPNTDTQYF. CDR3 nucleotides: TGTGCCAGCAGCTCCCCTAACACAGATACGCAGTATTTT. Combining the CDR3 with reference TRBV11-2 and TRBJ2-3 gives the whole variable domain EAGVAQSPRYKIIEKRQSVAFWCNPISGHATLYWYQQILGQGPKLLIQFQNNGVVDDSQLPKDRFSAERLKGVDSTLKIQPAKLEDSAVYLCASSSPNTDTQYFGPGTRLTVL.

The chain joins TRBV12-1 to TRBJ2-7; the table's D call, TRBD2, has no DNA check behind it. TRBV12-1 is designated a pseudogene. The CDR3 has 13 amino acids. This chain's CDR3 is CASSLREFNEQYF. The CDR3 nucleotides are TGTGCCAGCAGCTTACGGGAGTTCAACGAGCAGTACTTC.

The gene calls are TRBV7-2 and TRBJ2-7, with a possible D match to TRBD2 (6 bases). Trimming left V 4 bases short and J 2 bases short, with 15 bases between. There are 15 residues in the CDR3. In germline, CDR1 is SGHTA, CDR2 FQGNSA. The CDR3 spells CASSWARGKPYEQYF. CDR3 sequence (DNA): TGTGCCAGCAGCTGGGCTCGCGGGAAACCCTACGAGCAGTACTTC.

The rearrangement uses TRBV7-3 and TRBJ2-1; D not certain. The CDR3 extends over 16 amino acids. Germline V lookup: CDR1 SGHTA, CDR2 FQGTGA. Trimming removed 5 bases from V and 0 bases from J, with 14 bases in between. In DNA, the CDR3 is TGTGCCAGCAGCAGCACTGGGGTTGGCTCCTACAATGAGCAGTTCTTC. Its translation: CASSSTGVGSYNEQFF.

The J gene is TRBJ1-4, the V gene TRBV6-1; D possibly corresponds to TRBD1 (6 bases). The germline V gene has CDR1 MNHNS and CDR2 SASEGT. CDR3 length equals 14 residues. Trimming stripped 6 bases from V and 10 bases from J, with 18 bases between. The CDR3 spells CASRAQATGTKLFF. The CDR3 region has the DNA TGTGCCAGCAGGGCCCAGGCCACAGGGACAAAACTGTTTTTT.

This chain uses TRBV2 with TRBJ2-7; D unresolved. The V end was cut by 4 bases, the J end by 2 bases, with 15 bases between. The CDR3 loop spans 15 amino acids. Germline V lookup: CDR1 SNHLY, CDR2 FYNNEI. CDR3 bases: TGTGCCAGCAGTGGGCTTAGGACGGACGCCTACGAGCAGTACTTC. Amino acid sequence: CASSGLRTDAYEQYF.